The following is a T cell receptor beta chain sequence with its context. The record originates from a study of blood T cell repertoires in COVID-19. About the study: There were acute and convalescent COVID-19 samples, and they came from the United States, Italy and Spain. Sources were T cells, B-cell-depleted T cells, or PBMCs; the material itself was cDNA or gDNA.

As handled by the study authors: Reference gene primer amplification gave estimated nucleated cell counts. Profiling relied on immunoSEQ multiplex PCR, and the TCRdb table lists in-frame clones only, not all of them. V and J calls and clone size follow that table, whereas D and trimming were derived from the DNA. The data show roughly 200,000 clones, with around four fifths seen just once and 2.5% to 3% held by the top ten. This CDR3 is built from 17 residues. In germline, CDR1 is LGHNA, CDR2 YSLEER. The V end was cut by 0 bases, the J end by 1 base, with 15 bases between. The clonotype originates from a woman of 80 years or more with active or convalescent COVID-19. The chain is built from TRBV4-3 and TRBJ1-2; D is possibly TRBD1 (5 bases). The sample taken for sequencing was peripheral blood. CDR3 sequence: CASSQDSYPGNNYGYTF. The CDR3 DNA follows: TGCGCCAGCAGCCAAGATAGTTACCCAGGGAATAACTATGGCTACACCTTC.